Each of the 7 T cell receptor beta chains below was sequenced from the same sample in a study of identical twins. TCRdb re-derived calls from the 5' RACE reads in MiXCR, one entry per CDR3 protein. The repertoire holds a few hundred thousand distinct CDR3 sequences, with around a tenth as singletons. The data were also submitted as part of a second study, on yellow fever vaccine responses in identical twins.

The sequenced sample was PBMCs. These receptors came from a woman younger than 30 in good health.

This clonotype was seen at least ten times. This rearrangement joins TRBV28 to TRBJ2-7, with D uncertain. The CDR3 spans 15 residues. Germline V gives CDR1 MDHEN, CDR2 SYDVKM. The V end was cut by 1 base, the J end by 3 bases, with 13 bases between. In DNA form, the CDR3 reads TGTGCCAGCAGTTTATCCGAGGTCCTCCTCTACGAGCAGTACTTC. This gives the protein CASSLSEVLLYEQYF.

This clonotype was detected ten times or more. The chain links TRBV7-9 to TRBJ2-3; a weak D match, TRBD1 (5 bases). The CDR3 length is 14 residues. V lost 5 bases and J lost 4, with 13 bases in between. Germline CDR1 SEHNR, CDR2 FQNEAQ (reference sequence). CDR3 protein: CASSPLTVPDTQYF. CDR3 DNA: TGTGCCAGCAGCCCACTGACAGTACCAGATACGCAGTATTTT.

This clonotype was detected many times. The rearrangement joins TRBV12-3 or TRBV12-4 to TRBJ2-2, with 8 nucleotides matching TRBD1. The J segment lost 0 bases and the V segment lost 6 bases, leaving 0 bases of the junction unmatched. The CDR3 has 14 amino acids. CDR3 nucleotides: TGTGCCAGCAGGGGACAGGCGAACACCGGGGAGCTGTTTTTT. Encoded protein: CASRGQANTGELFF.

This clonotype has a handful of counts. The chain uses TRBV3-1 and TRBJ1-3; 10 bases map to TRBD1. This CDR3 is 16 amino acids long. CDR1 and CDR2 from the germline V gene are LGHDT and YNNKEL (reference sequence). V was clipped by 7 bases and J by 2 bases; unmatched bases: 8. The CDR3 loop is CASTSEGTGAGNTIYF. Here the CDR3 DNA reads TGTGCCAGCACCTCTGAGGGGACAGGGGCTGGAAACACCATATATTTT.

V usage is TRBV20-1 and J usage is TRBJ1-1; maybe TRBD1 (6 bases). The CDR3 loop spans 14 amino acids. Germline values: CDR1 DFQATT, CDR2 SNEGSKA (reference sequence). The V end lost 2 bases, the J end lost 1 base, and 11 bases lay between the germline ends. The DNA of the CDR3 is TGCAGTGCTAGATCCGGGACATCGAACACTGAAGCTTTCTTT. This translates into CSARSGTSNTEAFF.

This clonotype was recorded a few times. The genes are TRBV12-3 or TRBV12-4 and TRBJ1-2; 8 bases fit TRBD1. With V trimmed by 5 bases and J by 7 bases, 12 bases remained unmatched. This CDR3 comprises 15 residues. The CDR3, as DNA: TGTGCCAGCAGTCCGTGGACAGGGTCCTACTCTGGCTACACCTTC. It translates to CASSPWTGSYSGYTF.

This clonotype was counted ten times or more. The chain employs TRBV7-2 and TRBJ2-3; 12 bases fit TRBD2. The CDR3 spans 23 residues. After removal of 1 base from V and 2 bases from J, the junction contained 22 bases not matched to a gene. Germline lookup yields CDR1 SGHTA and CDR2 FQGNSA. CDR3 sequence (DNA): TGTGCCAGCAGCTTAGGTGTTAAGCTTAGGGATTGGACTAGCGGGGACCTCACAGATACGCAGTATTTT. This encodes CASSLGVKLRDWTSGDLTDTQYF.